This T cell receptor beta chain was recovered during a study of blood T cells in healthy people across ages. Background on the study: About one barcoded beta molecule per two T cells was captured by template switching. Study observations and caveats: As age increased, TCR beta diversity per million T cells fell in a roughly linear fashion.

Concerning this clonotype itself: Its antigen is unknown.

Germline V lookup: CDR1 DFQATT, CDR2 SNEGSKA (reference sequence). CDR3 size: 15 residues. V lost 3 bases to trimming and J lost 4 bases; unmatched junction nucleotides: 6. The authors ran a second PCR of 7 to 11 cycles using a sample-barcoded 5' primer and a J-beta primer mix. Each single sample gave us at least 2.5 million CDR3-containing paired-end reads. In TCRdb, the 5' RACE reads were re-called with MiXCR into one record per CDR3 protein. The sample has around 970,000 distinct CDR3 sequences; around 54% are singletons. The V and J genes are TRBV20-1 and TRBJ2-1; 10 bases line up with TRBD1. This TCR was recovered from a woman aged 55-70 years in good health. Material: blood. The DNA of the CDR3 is TGCAGTGCTAGCCCCGGGACAGGGGTTTACAATGAGCAGTTCTTC. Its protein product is CSASPGTGVYNEQFF.